Below, 3 T cell receptor beta chains from the same sample are listed, as sequenced in a study of Graves' ophthalmopathy and Graves' hyperthyroidism. Amplified TCR beta CDR3 regions were obtained using RNA transcripts as template. The authors performed first-round RT-PCR with HTBI primers and then a second-round multiplex PCR. TCRdb analysed the multiplex PCR reads with MiXCR anew, one entry per CDR3 protein. The sample lists over a million distinct CDR3 sequences, around a third seen once, with 11% in the top ten. Sequencing was carried out using peripheral blood or thyroid tissue (not recorded which). These receptors came from an adult man with Graves' hyperthyroidism.

In its sample, this clonotype was seen many times. V usage is TRBV12-3 or TRBV12-4 and J usage is TRBJ1-1; a weak D match, TRBD1 (6 bases). V shed 4 bases and J shed 8 bases, with 11 bases lying between them. The CDR3 spans 12 residues. CDR3 nucleotide sequence: TGTGCCAGCAGTTCATGGACAGTCGAAGCTTTCTTT. This gives the protein CASSSWTVEAFF.

This clonotype was counted a few times. This chain links TRBV6-2 or TRBV6-3 with TRBJ2-5; no firm D call. The germline CDR1 and CDR2 sequences are MNHEY and SVGEGT. This CDR3 contains 14 residues. V lost 7 bases, J lost 2 bases, and 14 bases lay in between. CDR3 in DNA: TGTGCCAGCAAAATAGGCCAAGCTCAAGAGACCCAGTACTTC. It translates to CASKIGQAQETQYF.

In its sample, this clonotype was seen a few times. The rearrangement links TRBV5-1 to TRBJ1-4; 12 positions agree with TRBD1. The CDR3 loop spans 18 amino acids. The junction had 8 bases not matched to a gene; V was cut back by 4 bases and J by 1 base. Germline lookup yields CDR1 SGHRS and CDR2 YFSETQ. CDR3: CASSILGTGGLTNEKLFF. The CDR3 DNA follows: TGCGCCAGCAGCATTTTAGGGACAGGGGGCCTAACTAATGAAAAACTGTTTTTT. Full variable domain (missing parts from reference TRBV5-1 and TRBJ1-4): KAGVTQTPRYLIKTRGQQVTLSCSPISGHRSVSWYQQTPGQGLQFLFEYFSETQRNKGNFPGRFSGRQFSNSRSEMNVSTLELGDSALYLCASSILGTGGLTNEKLFFGSGTQLSVL.